What follows are 18 T cell receptor beta chains derived from one specimen sequenced in a study of cytomegalovirus exposure and HLA in healthy donors. The study ran its PCR with 60 Vbeta and 13 Jbeta primers. The data were produced by immunoSEQ multiplex PCR, yet TCRdb's version contains in-frame clones alone and is incomplete. The table for this sample gives around 84,000 clones. The sample comprised PBMCs. The receptors stem from a man aged 30 to 45 in good health and CMV-seronegative.

The rearrangement links TRBV6-1 to TRBJ2-5, with 12 positions matching TRBD1. The V and J ends lost 4 bases and 6 bases, in that order; junction bases with no gene match: 3. Germline loops: CDR1 MNHNS, CDR2 SASEGT. CDR3 length: 14 amino acids. The CDR3 region has the DNA TGTGCCAGCAGTGTTCGGGACAGGGGGCAGACCCAGTACTTC. This translates into CASSVRDRGQTQYF.

The rearrangement uses TRBV9 and TRBJ2-1, with TRBD2 matching 15 bases. Germline V gene sequence: CDR1 SGDLS, CDR2 YYNGEE. V shed 3 bases and J 2 bases; nucleotides not matched to a gene: 6. The length of the CDR3 is 18 residues. For the CDR3, the DNA is TGTGCCAGCAGCGCCTCAGGACTAGCGGGAGGGGCCTACAATGAGCAGTTCTTC. This translates into CASSASGLAGGAYNEQFF.

This chain joins TRBV2 and TRBJ2-1; 8 bases align to TRBD2. This CDR3 has 13 amino acids. The germline CDR1 and CDR2 sequences are SNHLY and FYNNEI. V gave up 8 bases and J gave up 1 base; unmatched junction bases: 1. The DNA of the CDR3 is TGTGCCAGCCGGGGGGGGTCCTACAATGAGCAGTTCTTC. This sequence encodes CASRGGSYNEQFF.

The rearrangement joins TRBV11-2 to TRBJ1-5, with D tentatively TRBD1 (6 bases). The V end was cut by 5 bases, the J end by 1 base, with 9 bases between. The germline CDR1 and CDR2 sequences are SGHAT and FQNNGV. This CDR3 spans 14 amino acids. The CDR3 reads CASSEGVSNQPQHF. CDR3 DNA sequence: TGTGCCAGCAGCGAGGGGGTAAGCAATCAGCCCCAGCATTTT.

The chain has TRBV7-3 and TRBJ2-5; D remains ambiguous. CDR3 length equals 16 residues. V shed 1 base and J shed 5 bases, with 17 bases lying between them. Germline CDR1 and CDR2: SGHTA and FQGTGA. CDR3 sequence: CASSLIGGAGGETQYF. In DNA, the CDR3 is TGTGCCAGCAGCTTAATTGGTGGCGCAGGTGGGGAGACCCAGTACTTC. Based on the CDR3 plus reference TRBV7-3 and TRBJ2-5, the full variable domain is GAGVSQTPSNKVTEKGKYVELRCDPISGHTALYWYRQSLGQGPEFLIYFQGTGAADDSGLPNDRFFAVRPEGSVSTLKIQRTERGDSAVYLCASSLIGGAGGETQYFGPGTRLLVL.

The chain recombines TRBV7-2 with TRBJ2-7, with D maybe TRBD2 (7 bases). This CDR3 region has 15 residues. V was cut by 4 bases and J by 7 bases, with 20 bases left in between. Germline CDR1 reads SGHTA; CDR2 reads FQGNSA. CDR3 sequence: CASSWGGGVLREQYF. The CDR3 DNA reads as TGTGCCAGCAGCTGGGGCGGGGGCGTCCTTCGGGAGCAGTACTTC. The whole variable domain, remainder taken from reference TRBV7-2 and TRBJ2-7, is GAGVSQSPSNKVTEKGKDVELRCDPISGHTALYWYRQSLGQGLEFLIYFQGNSAPDKSGLPSDRFSAERTGGSVSTLTIQRTQQEDSAVYLCASSWGGGVLREQYFGPGTRLTVT.

The chain has TRBV6-6 and TRBJ1-4, with no clear D. The ends were cut back, 4 bases at V and 4 bases at J, with 4 bases in the middle. Germline V gene data show CDR1 as MNHNY and CDR2 as SVGAGI (reference sequence). This CDR3 region has 12 residues. The CDR3 sequence is CASSSLNEKLFF. CDR3 DNA sequence: TGTGCCAGCAGTTCCCTTAATGAAAAACTGTTTTTT.

The genes are TRBV29-1 and TRBJ2-5, with 7 nucleotides matching TRBD2. CDR1 SQVTM and CDR2 ANQGSEA come from the germline V gene. The CDR3 extends over 16 amino acids. V shed 0 bases, J shed 1 base, and the junction held 8 bases outside the gene matches. The CDR3: CSVEDPVGGVQETQYF. DNA of the CDR3: TGCAGCGTTGAAGACCCGGTTGGGGGGGTCCAAGAGACCCAGTACTTC. The variable domain in full, completed from reference TRBV29-1 and TRBJ2-5, reads SAVISQKPSRDICQRGTSLTIQCQVDSQVTMMFWYRQQPGQSLTLIATANQGSEATYESGFVIDKFPISRPNLTFSTLTVSNMSPEDSSIYLCSVEDPVGGVQETQYFGPGTRLLVL.

The chain joins TRBV6-5 to TRBJ2-1, with 8 bases aligning to TRBD2. CDR1 and CDR2 from the germline V gene are MNHEY and SVGAGI. V trimming: 0 bases; J trimming: 9 bases; junction bases outside the gene matches: 7. The CDR3 contains 15 residues. The CDR3 loop reads CASSYSIAGPPEQFF. In nucleotides, the CDR3 is TGTGCCAGCAGTTACTCGATAGCGGGGCCCCCTGAGCAGTTCTTC.

This chain connects TRBV5-1 to TRBJ2-7; 7 bases are shared with TRBD1. Germline V gene data show CDR1 as SGHRS and CDR2 as YFSETQ. The CDR3 contains 15 residues. V shed 4 bases and J 2 bases; nucleotides not matched to a gene: 9. CDR3: CASSPKPDRTYEQYF. Here the CDR3 DNA reads TGCGCCAGCAGCCCGAAGCCGGACAGGACCTACGAGCAGTACTTC.

Here the CDR3 reads CASSRWTSGQETQYF. The CDR3 DNA follows: TGTGCCAGCAGTCGCTGGACTAGCGGACAAGAGACCCAGTACTTC. This chain uses TRBV7-9 with TRBJ2-5; TRBD2 agrees at 10 bases. This CDR3 is 15 amino acids long. Germline values: CDR1 SEHNR, CDR2 FQNEAQ (reference sequence). With 6 bases clipped from V and 2 bases from J, the junction kept 6 bases outside the gene matches.

The chain carries TRBV18 and TRBJ1-2; TRBD1 might be the D (6 bases). V was cut by 2 bases and J by 8 bases, with 18 bases left in between. Germline V gene sequence: CDR1 KGHSH, CDR2 LQKENI. The CDR3 consists of 15 residues. The CDR3 here is CASSPSRDIGSGYTF. The CDR3 DNA sequence: TGTGCCAGCTCACCAAGCCGGGACATAGGTTCAGGCTACACCTTC.

The rearrangement uses TRBV29-1 and TRBJ2-5; no firm D call. V was trimmed by 0 bases and J by 0 bases, leaving 5 bases between them. Germline V gives CDR1 SQVTM, CDR2 ANQGSEA. CDR3 length equals 13 residues. CDR3 loop: CSVEDPYQETQYF. CDR3 sequence (DNA): TGCAGCGTTGAAGATCCGTACCAAGAGACCCAGTACTTC.

V is TRBV27 and J is TRBJ2-1, with a tentative D call TRBD2 (6 bases). CDR3 length equals 15 residues. The germline V gene encodes CDR1 MNHEY and CDR2 SMNVEV (reference sequence). V was trimmed by 5 bases and J by 3 bases, leaving 14 bases between them. In DNA, the CDR3 is TGTGCCAGCAGTAAGACGGTCGGGGGCTACAATGAGCAGTTCTTC. Translating gives CASSKTVGGYNEQFF.

This chain links TRBV19 with TRBJ1-1; the match to TRBD1 covers 7 bases. The V segment lost 3 bases and the J segment 3 bases; nucleotides outside the gene matches: 16. The CDR3 covers 18 residues. The V gene's germline CDR1 is LNHDA and CDR2 SQIVND (reference sequence). The CDR3 here is CASSILTGRQLRDTEAFF. The CDR3 DNA reads as TGTGCCAGTAGTATCTTGACAGGGAGGCAGTTACGGGACACTGAAGCTTTCTTT.

This chain uses TRBV5-4 with TRBJ1-1, with unresolved D. Germline CDR1 is SGHNT and CDR2 is YYREEE (reference sequence). Trimming pared 4 bases from V and 1 base from J, leaving 11 bases between. CDR3 length equals 14 residues. DNA of the CDR3: TGTGCCAGCAGCCCGAGGCCGTCGAACACTGAAGCTTTCTTT. Translating it yields CASSPRPSNTEAFF. Based on the CDR3 plus reference TRBV5-4 and TRBJ1-1, the full variable domain is ETGVTQSPTHLIKTRGQQVTLRCSSQSGHNTVSWYQQALGQGPQFIFQYYREEENGRGNFPPRFSGLQFPNYSSELNVNALELDDSALYLCASSPRPSNTEAFFGQGTRLTVV.

This chain links TRBV7-9 with TRBJ1-1, with D possibly TRBD1 on 5 matching bases. Germline CDR1 SEHNR, CDR2 FQNEAQ (reference sequence). Trimming took off 2 bases at V and 6 bases at J, with 13 bases between the two ends. The CDR3 spans 14 residues. CDR3 sequence (DNA): TGTGCCAGCAGCTTATCGTCAGGGAGGGCTGAAGCTTTCTTT. The encoded protein is CASSLSSGRAEAFF.

The chain employs TRBV4-2 and TRBJ2-7; TRBD2 might be the D (7 bases). The CDR3 length is 16 residues. V gave up 4 bases and J gave up 3 bases, with 19 bases separating them. CDR1 and CDR2 from the germline V gene are LGHNA and YNFKEQ. CDR3 nucleotides: TGTGCCAGCAGCCTTCAGGGAGGGGGGCCGGTCTACGAGCAGTACTTC. Encoded protein: CASSLQGGGPVYEQYF.